This T cell receptor beta chain is from a study of PD-1 blockade in classical Hodgkin lymphoma. Relapse was seen in all patients after autologous stem cell transplantation, and brentuximab vedotin exposure was variable. This CDR3 has 14 amino acids. Germline lookup yields CDR1 SGHTA and CDR2 FQGNSA. Trimming took 1 base from V and 14 from J, leaving 18 bases between them. This table comes from immunoSEQ multiplex PCR, and its TCRdb copy is limited to in-frame clones, with some not included. The sample records 80,000 to 100,000 clones, roughly 80% being singletons. This chain links TRBV7-2 with TRBJ2-4; possibly TRBD1 or TRBD2 for D (7 bases each). This TCR was sampled from a human donor with classical Hodgkin lymphoma. Sequenced here: peripheral blood mononuclear cells (PBMCs), sampled before the second cycle of nivolumab. Here the CDR3 reads CASSLGTSGTVKYF. DNA of the CDR3: TGTGCCAGCAGCTTAGGGACTAGTGGGACAGTCAAGTACTTC.